What follows is one TCR beta chain and its context. Time point described: patch test 1, 2 weeks after DPC sensitization. Regarding treatment: therapeutic diphenylcyclopropenone sensitization with weekly scalp DPC. Trimming took off 6 bases at V and 5 bases at J, with 17 bases between the two ends. The germline V gene has CDR1 SNHLY and CDR2 FYNNEI. The CDR3 covers 14 residues. TCRdb reanalysed the RACE reads using MiXCR and keeps one entry per CDR3 protein. The sample lists 100,000 or so distinct CDR3 sequences; approximately 9.9% were seen once. This entry comes from a study of human T cells and chemical hapten exposure.

The gene calls are TRBV2 and TRBJ2-7, with D possibly TRBD2 on 6 matching bases. The TCR was taken from a woman between 35 and 50 years old with alopecia areata. Some clones in this sample may be carry-over from other donors' samples. Sequences were derived from whole blood, sampled in connection with sensitization to the hapten diphenylcyclopropenone (DPC). CDR3 DNA: TGTGCCAGCAGCCGGGACTCTAATACCAACGAGCAGTACTTC. It encodes CASSRDSNTNEQYF.